A selection of T cell receptor beta chains follows, all from one sample in a study of blood T cell repertoires in COVID-19. TCRdb's table, derived via immunoSEQ multiplex PCR, lists solely in-frame clones and lacks some. The sample includes 200,000 to 300,000 clones, 85% to 90% of them seen just once. Sequences were obtained from PBMCs or T cells enriched from blood (not recorded which). The receptor set was obtained from a man aged 35-49 years who had recovered from COVID-19. CDR3s include the opening cysteine and the closing phenylalanine or tryptophan. Fields, in order: clone size, J gene, CDR3 length, D gene, V gene, CDR3 protein, CDR3 DNA. D genes are given only for firm matches. Size tells how often a clone was seen (once, few, many) or the class of an expanded clone, and some rows leave it out.

size: once; J: TRBJ1-1; length: 12; D: -; V: TRBV3-1/TRBV3-2; CDR3: CASRSGDTEAFF; DNA: TGTGCCAGCAGGAGCGGGGACACTGAAGCTTTCTTT
size: -; J: TRBJ2-1; length: 15; D: TRBD2; V: TRBV5-1; CDR3: CASSKLAGDRNEQFF; DNA: TGCGCCAGCAGCAAGCTAGCGGGAGATAGAAATGAGCAGTTCTTC
size: -; J: TRBJ2-7; length: 13; D: TRBD1; V: TRBV14; CDR3: CASSPDRGTEQYF; DNA: TGTGCCAGCAGCCCGGACAGGGGAACCGAGCAGTACTTC
size: -; J: TRBJ2-1; length: 16; D: TRBD2; V: TRBV7-8; CDR3: CASSLEIAASGGKQFF; DNA: TGTGCCAGCAGCTTAGAAATTGCCGCTAGCGGGGGTAAGCAGTTCTTC
size: -; J: TRBJ2-6; length: 15; D: -; V: TRBV6-5; CDR3: CASSTDRSGANVLTF; DNA: TGTGCCAGCAGCACCGACAGATCTGGGGCCAACGTCCTGACTTTC
size: -; J: TRBJ2-5; length: 15; D: TRBD1; V: TRBV29-1; CDR3: CSVLRDRGLLETQYF; DNA: TGCAGCGTTCTTCGAGACAGGGGGCTACTAGAGACCCAGTACTTC
size: -; J: TRBJ1-2; length: 13; D: -; V: TRBV12-5; CDR3: CASGLQGTYGYTF; DNA: TGTGCTAGTGGTTTGCAGGGGACCTATGGCTACACCTTC
size: -; J: TRBJ2-7; length: 14; D: TRBD1; V: TRBV6-2/TRBV6-3; CDR3: CASSYRGLNYEQYF; DNA: TGTGCCAGCAGTTACAGGGGGCTGAACTACGAGCAGTACTTC
size: once; J: TRBJ2-3; length: 17; D: -; V: TRBV28; CDR3: CASSLWGASRLTDTQYF; DNA: TGTGCCAGCAGTTTATGGGGGGCCTCCAGACTCACAGATACGCAGTATTTT
size: -; J: TRBJ2-7; length: 14; D: -; V: TRBV19; CDR3: CASSAPGYNYEQYF; DNA: TGTGCCAGTAGTGCTCCAGGATACAACTACGAGCAGTACTTC
size: once; J: TRBJ2-3; length: 15; D: TRBD2; V: TRBV11-2; CDR3: CASSITSGTTDTQYF; DNA: TGTGCCAGCAGCATAACTAGCGGGACCACAGATACGCAGTATTTT
size: -; J: TRBJ1-5; length: 16; D: -; V: TRBV2; CDR3: CANELLELYSNQPQHF; DNA: TGTGCCAACGAGTTACTAGAGCTATATAGCAATCAGCCCCAGCATTTT
size: -; J: TRBJ1-4; length: 14; D: -; V: TRBV28; CDR3: CASSLGRYNEKLFF; DNA: TGTGCCAGCAGTTTAGGCAGATACAATGAAAAACTGTTTTTT
size: -; J: TRBJ2-2; length: 17; D: TRBD1; V: TRBV16; CDR3: CASSQTTRDRGTGELFF; DNA: TGTGCCAGCAGCCAAACTACCCGGGACAGGGGCACCGGGGAGCTGTTTTTT
size: -; J: TRBJ2-7; length: 15; D: TRBD2; V: TRBV7-2; CDR3: CASSFIVAGSYEQYF; DNA: TGTGCCAGCAGCTTCATAGTAGCGGGGTCCTACGAGCAGTACTTC
size: -; J: TRBJ2-5; length: 19; D: TRBD2; V: TRBV3-1/TRBV3-2; CDR3: CASSQGVVLAGGGGETQYF; DNA: TGTGCCAGCAGCCAAGGCGTCGTCCTAGCGGGAGGGGGCGGAGAGACCCAGTACTTC
size: -; J: TRBJ2-2; length: 14; D: -; V: TRBV7-2; CDR3: CASSLVGAPGELFF; DNA: TGTGCCAGCAGCTTAGTTGGGGCTCCCGGGGAGCTGTTTTTT
size: -; J: TRBJ1-5; length: 16; D: -; V: TRBV5-8; CDR3: CASSRNVGHRNQPQHF; DNA: TGTGCCAGCAGCCGGAACGTGGGACACCGCAATCAGCCCCAGCATTTT
size: -; J: TRBJ2-7; length: 15; D: TRBD2; V: TRBV5-6; CDR3: CASSQGLAGGYEQYF; DNA: TGTGCCAGCAGCCAGGGACTAGCGGGAGGGTATGAGCAGTACTTC
size: -; J: TRBJ2-7; length: 14; D: TRBD1; V: TRBV7-2; CDR3: CASSPGQGPYEQYF; DNA: TGTGCCAGCAGCCCGGGACAGGGACCCTACGAGCAGTACTTC
size: -; J: TRBJ2-1; length: 15; D: TRBD1; V: TRBV10-1; CDR3: CASSDMQGVFVTQFF; DNA: TGCGCCAGCAGTGATATGCAGGGGGTATTCGTAACGCAGTTCTTC
size: -; J: TRBJ1-5; length: 16; D: -; V: TRBV6-2/TRBV6-3; CDR3: CASSYENRRSNQPQHF; DNA: TGTGCCAGCAGTTACGAAAACAGGCGGAGCAATCAGCCCCAGCATTTT
size: -; J: TRBJ1-5; length: 13; D: -; V: TRBV20-1; CDR3: CSASSGGGQPQHF; DNA: TGCAGTGCTAGTAGTGGGGGCGGGCAGCCCCAGCATTTT
size: once; J: TRBJ1-2; length: 13; D: -; V: TRBV12-3/TRBV12-4; CDR3: CASSWSPDYGYTF; DNA: TGTGCCAGCAGTTGGAGTCCGGACTATGGCTACACCTTC
size: -; J: TRBJ2-6; length: 15; D: -; V: TRBV11-2; CDR3: CASSLAGVGANVLTF; DNA: TGTGCCAGCAGCTTAGCTGGAGTTGGGGCCAACGTCCTGACTTTC
size: -; J: TRBJ1-6; length: 14; D: -; V: TRBV7-2; CDR3: CASSFTPPNSPLHF; DNA: TGTGCCAGCAGCTTTACTCCCCCGAATTCACCCCTCCACTTT
size: -; J: TRBJ2-1; length: 13; D: -; V: TRBV6-5; CDR3: CASSYSRGNEQFF; DNA: TGTGCCAGCAGTTACTCCCGAGGAAATGAGCAGTTCTTC
size: -; J: TRBJ2-5; length: 20; D: TRBD2; V: TRBV7-2; CDR3: CASSLALGLAGGLPQETQYF; DNA: TGTGCCAGCAGCTTAGCCCTGGGACTAGCGGGAGGGTTACCTCAAGAGACCCAGTACTTC
size: -; J: TRBJ2-7; length: 15; D: TRBD2; V: TRBV6-2/TRBV6-3; CDR3: CASSPPLAGTYEQYF; DNA: TGTGCCAGCAGTCCCCCGCTAGCGGGCACCTACGAGCAGTACTTC
size: -; J: TRBJ2-5; length: 16; D: TRBD2; V: TRBV4-3; CDR3: CASSQAASGMGETQYF; DNA: TGCGCCAGCAGCCAAGCGGCTAGCGGGATGGGGGAGACCCAGTACTTC
size: -; J: TRBJ1-2; length: 15; D: -; V: TRBV23-1; CDR3: CASSQSPRTTLDYTF; DNA: TGCGCCAGCAGTCAATCTCCCAGGACAACCTTAGACTACACCTTC
size: once; J: TRBJ1-1; length: 14; D: -; V: TRBV6-5; CDR3: CASSYSRVDTEAFF; DNA: TGTGCCAGCAGTTACTCTCGGGTGGACACTGAAGCTTTCTTT
size: -; J: TRBJ1-1; length: 17; D: TRBD1; V: TRBV19; CDR3: CASSPGQGRGGSAEAFF; DNA: TGTGCCAGTAGTCCGGGACAGGGGCGAGGTGGTAGCGCTGAAGCTTTCTTT
size: -; J: TRBJ1-6; length: 14; D: TRBD1; V: TRBV18; CDR3: CASSQGQGDSPLHF; DNA: TGTGCCAGCTCACAAGGACAGGGGGATTCACCCCTCCACTTT
size: -; J: TRBJ2-1; length: 17; D: TRBD1; V: TRBV29-1; CDR3: CSVLPQAGTVSYNEQFF; DNA: TGCAGCGTCCTACCCCAAGCCGGGACAGTCTCCTACAATGAGCAGTTCTTC
size: -; J: TRBJ1-1; length: 13; D: -; V: TRBV7-9; CDR3: CASTGVMNTEAFF; DNA: TGTGCCAGCACAGGGGTCATGAACACTGAAGCTTTCTTT
size: -; J: TRBJ1-3; length: 15; D: TRBD1; V: TRBV5-4; CDR3: CASSPGQFSGNTIYF; DNA: TGTGCCAGCAGCCCGGGACAGTTCTCTGGAAACACCATATATTTT
size: once; J: TRBJ1-2; length: 11; D: -; V: TRBV20-1; CDR3: CSAGRNYGYTF; DNA: TGCAGTGCCGGTCGGAACTATGGCTACACCTTC
size: -; J: TRBJ2-5; length: 13; D: -; V: TRBV7-9; CDR3: CASSFQNTETQYF; DNA: TGTGCCAGCAGCTTCCAGAACACGGAGACCCAGTACTTC
size: -; J: TRBJ2-5; length: 12; D: -; V: TRBV19; CDR3: CASRGLGETQYF; DNA: TGTGCCAGTAGGGGGCTAGGGGAGACCCAGTACTTC
size: -; J: TRBJ1-4; length: 17; D: -; V: TRBV5-5; CDR3: CASSFRLGLPVNEKLFF; DNA: TGTGCCAGCAGCTTCCGATTAGGACTGCCCGTTAATGAAAAACTGTTTTTT
size: -; J: TRBJ2-7; length: 16; D: TRBD2; V: TRBV6-5; CDR3: CASSYSTLAGGYEQYF; DNA: TGTGCCAGCAGTTACTCCACCCTCGCGGGGGGATACGAGCAGTACTTC
size: -; J: TRBJ1-4; length: 19; D: -; V: TRBV3-1/TRBV3-2; CDR3: CASSRYWGRRKGLSEKLFF; DNA: TGTGCCAGCAGCCGCTACTGGGGCAGGCGTAAGGGGCTTAGTGAAAAACTGTTTTTT
size: -; J: TRBJ2-7; length: 14; D: TRBD2; V: TRBV7-3; CDR3: CASSLGLRGDEQYF; DNA: TGTGCCAGCAGCTTAGGGTTGCGGGGGGACGAGCAGTACTTC
size: -; J: TRBJ2-7; length: 12; D: TRBD1; V: TRBV5-1; CDR3: CASSYGQGDSYF; DNA: TGCGCCAGCAGCTACGGACAGGGTGACTCGTACTTC
size: -; J: TRBJ1-1; length: 10; D: -; V: TRBV7-9; CDR3: CASSSQEAFF; DNA: TGTGCCAGCAGCTCCCAAGAAGCTTTCTTT
size: -; J: TRBJ1-1; length: 13; D: -; V: TRBV5-6; CDR3: CASSLLGGTEAFF; DNA: TGTGCCAGCAGCCTGTTGGGGGGCACTGAAGCTTTCTTT
size: -; J: TRBJ2-5; length: 18; D: TRBD1; V: TRBV28; CDR3: CASSPGLSGTGVQETQYF; DNA: TGTGCCAGCAGTCCCGGCCTCTCCGGGACAGGGGTCCAAGAGACCCAGTACTTC
size: -; J: TRBJ1-1; length: 12; D: -; V: TRBV5-1; CDR3: CASSRDGTSAFF; DNA: TGCGCCAGCAGTCGGGACGGGACAAGTGCTTTCTTT
size: -; J: TRBJ1-2; length: 13; D: -; V: TRBV6-1; CDR3: CASRAGGGYGYTF; DNA: TGTGCCAGCAGGGCGGGGGGCGGCTATGGCTACACCTTC
size: -; J: TRBJ1-2; length: 15; D: -; V: TRBV2; CDR3: CASSEVAGRLNGYTF; DNA: TGTGCCAGCAGTGAAGTCGCAGGGCGGTTAAATGGCTACACCTTC
size: -; J: TRBJ2-3; length: 16; D: -; V: TRBV11-3; CDR3: CASSLGPQGFTDTQYF; DNA: TGTGCCAGCAGCTTAGGCCCACAGGGATTCACAGATACGCAGTATTTT
size: -; J: TRBJ2-1; length: 15; D: TRBD2; V: TRBV10-2; CDR3: CASSRGTSGNVEQFF; DNA: TGCGCCAGCAGCCGCGGGACTAGCGGGAACGTTGAGCAGTTCTTC
size: -; J: TRBJ1-6; length: 14; D: -; V: TRBV7-8; CDR3: CASSLEQANSPLHF; DNA: TGTGCCAGCAGCTTAGAGCAGGCTAATTCACCCCTCCACTTT